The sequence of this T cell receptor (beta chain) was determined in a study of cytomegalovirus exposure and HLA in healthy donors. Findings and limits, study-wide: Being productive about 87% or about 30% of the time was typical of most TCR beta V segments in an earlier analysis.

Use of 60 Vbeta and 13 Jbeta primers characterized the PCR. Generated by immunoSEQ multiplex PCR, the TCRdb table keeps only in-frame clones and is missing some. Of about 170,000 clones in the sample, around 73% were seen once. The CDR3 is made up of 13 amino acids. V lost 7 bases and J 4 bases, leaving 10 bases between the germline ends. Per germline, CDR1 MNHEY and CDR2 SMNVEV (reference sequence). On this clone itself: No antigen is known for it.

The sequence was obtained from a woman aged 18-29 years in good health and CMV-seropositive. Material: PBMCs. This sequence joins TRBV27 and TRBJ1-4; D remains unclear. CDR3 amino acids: CASTAGINEKLFF. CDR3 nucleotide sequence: TGTGCCAGCACCGCGGGGATTAATGAAAAACTGTTTTTT. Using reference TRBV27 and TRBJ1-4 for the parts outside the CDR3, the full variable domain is EAQVTQNPRYLITVTGKKLTVTCSQNMNHEYMSWYRQDPGLGLRQIYYSMNVEVTDKGDVPEGYKVSRKEKRNFPLILESPSPNQTSLYFCASTAGINEKLFFGSGTQLSVL.